This T cell receptor beta chain appears in the sequencing data of a study of lymphopenia after photon versus proton radiotherapy. General study points: Larger post-nadir TCR diversity loss correlated inversely with survival in deceased patients. Under photons, naive T cells and diversity fell while effector/memory populations rose. After lymphocyte nadir, photon-treated repertoires showed oligoclonal expansion, especially CD8+ Temra. Authors raise, but do not show, better survival with proton therapy.

The table lists this clone with a count of one. The antigen is unknown. The protocol was immunoSEQ multiplex PCR, while the TCRdb copy is restricted to in-frame clones and leaves out a portion. Among approximately 24,000 clones listed, around 84% were seen once. The germline V gene has CDR1 LNHDA and CDR2 SQIVND (reference sequence). V lost 6 bases and J lost 3; bases outside the gene matches: 10. The CDR3 length is 16 residues. The sequences come from peripheral blood, collected from a patient treated with photon-based radiotherapy. The receptor was derived from a man aged 35-49 years with gastric cancer. The genes are TRBV19 and TRBJ2-1; 8 bases line up with TRBD2. The CDR3 DNA reads TGTGCCAGTAGCCCCAGCGGGGGACGCAGCTACAATGAGCAGTTCTTC. Its protein product is CASSPSGGRSYNEQFF.